The rows below give T cell receptor beta chains drawn from one sample of a study of shared clonotypes between healthy human individuals. Libraries were prepared by immunoSEQ multiplex PCR; TCRdb keeps only in-frame clonotypes and omits some of them. The sample has roughly 590,000 clones, around 95% seen once. Sequenced sample: naive CD8+ T cells sorted from blood. Receptors were obtained from a woman aged 30 to 39 in good health. Each CDR3 is given with its conserved first and last residue. D genes are given only for firm matches. For some rows the clone size is stated as once, few or many, or as a class when expanded; others skip it.

TRBJ2-3 | - | - | TRBV9 | CASSALPATGTDTQYF | TGTGCCAGCAGCGCCCTTCCCGCTACCGGCACAGATACGCAGTATTTT
TRBJ2-2 | TRBD1 | - | TRBV27 | CASSPGDSQNTGELFF | TGTGCCAGCAGTCCCGGGGACAGCCAGAACACCGGGGAGCTGTTTTTT
TRBJ2-4 | TRBD2 | - | TRBV20-1 | CSCRTSNIQYF | TGCAGTTGCCGGACTAGTAACATTCAGTACTTC
TRBJ1-1 | - | - | TRBV27 | CASSFTRNTEAFF | TGTGCCAGCAGTTTTACAAGGAACACTGAAGCTTTCTTT
TRBJ1-5 | TRBD1 | - | TRBV28 | CASSSTSDRARPQHF | TGTGCCAGCAGTTCTACCTCCGACAGGGCCCGGCCCCAGCATTTT
TRBJ1-5 | - | - | TRBV7-9 | CASSLDSSNQPQHF | TGTGCCAGCAGCTTAGACAGTAGCAATCAGCCCCAGCATTTT
TRBJ2-1 | TRBD2 | - | TRBV9 | CASSVGFGAGDNEQFF | TGTGCCAGCAGCGTGGGTTTTGGAGCGGGGGACAATGAGCAGTTCTTC
TRBJ1-1 | - | - | TRBV5-4 | CASIGENTEAFF | TGTGCCAGCATCGGCGAGAACACTGAAGCTTTCTTT
TRBJ2-1 | - | - | TRBV4-1 | CASSHGLVEQFF | TGCGCCAGCAGCCACGGCCTCGTTGAGCAGTTCTTC
TRBJ2-2 | TRBD2 | - | TRBV28 | CASSFLGTSRTGELFF | TGTGCCAGCAGTTTCCTAGGGACTAGCCGCACCGGGGAGCTGTTTTTT
TRBJ2-7 | - | - | TRBV13 | CASSPLGGEQYF | TGTGCCAGCAGCCCCCTGGGTGGCGAGCAGTACTTC
TRBJ1-2 | - | - | TRBV25-1 | CASSSTRLGKTYGYTF | TGTGCCAGCAGTAGTACACGACTGGGAAAGACCTATGGCTACACCTTC
TRBJ1-2 | TRBD1 | few | TRBV7-2 | CASSLGTGESNYGYTF | TGTGCCAGCAGCTTAGGGACAGGGGAGTCGAACTATGGCTACACCTTC
TRBJ2-2 | - | - | TRBV27 | CASSRPTGELFF | TGTGCCAGCAGCAGACCCACCGGGGAGCTGTTTTTT
TRBJ2-1 | TRBD2 | - | TRBV14 | CASSWEDSRLAGAQFF | TGTGCCAGCAGCTGGGAGGATTCGCGACTAGCGGGAGCGCAGTTCTTC
TRBJ1-1 | - | - | TRBV28 | CASSPNEGLTEAFF | TGTGCCAGCAGCCCAAACGAGGGGCTCACTGAAGCTTTCTTT
TRBJ2-5 | TRBD2 | - | TRBV5-1 | CASSLEIAGGMYQETQYF | TGCGCCAGCAGCTTGGAGATAGCGGGAGGGATGTACCAAGAGACCCAGTACTTC
TRBJ2-3 | TRBD2 | once | TRBV12-5 | CASGRGLAGVADTQYF | TGTGCTAGTGGTCGGGGACTAGCGGGAGTAGCAGATACGCAGTATTTT
TRBJ2-1 | - | - | TRBV27 | CASSPALERLAYEQFF | TGTGCCAGCAGTCCCGCACTGGAGCGCCTGGCCTATGAGCAGTTCTTC
TRBJ1-2 | - | - | TRBV5-6 | CASSSGLVLEYGYTF | TGTGCCAGCAGCTCGGGGTTAGTTCTAGAATATGGCTACACCTTC
TRBJ2-5 | - | - | TRBV2 | CASSWETGTRETQYF | TGTGCCAGCAGCTGGGAGACAGGAACTCGGGAGACCCAGTACTTC
TRBJ2-5 | - | - | TRBV28 | CASSFGGGETQYF | TGTGCCAGCAGTTTTGGAGGAGGGGAGACCCAGTACTTC
TRBJ2-7 | TRBD2 | - | TRBV28 | CASSFPLAGVEGKDEQYF | TGTGCCAGCAGTTTTCCACTAGCGGGAGTCGAGGGGAAAGACGAGCAGTACTTC
TRBJ2-2 | - | - | TRBV6-1 | CASGSDSSNTGELFF | TGTGCCAGCGGTTCGGACAGCTCTAACACCGGGGAGCTGTTTTTT
TRBJ1-1 | - | - | TRBV5-3 | CARSFRSGTTEAFF | TGTGCCAGAAGCTTTAGGAGCGGGACCACTGAAGCTTTCTTT
TRBJ1-5 | TRBD1 | - | TRBV5-6 | CASSFQGGQPQHF | TGTGCCAGCAGCTTTCAGGGGGGTCAGCCCCAGCATTTT
TRBJ2-3 | - | - | TRBV10-1 | CASSEIQPYTDTQYF | TGCGCCAGCAGTGAGATACAGCCTTACACAGATACGCAGTATTTT
TRBJ1-5 | - | - | TRBV27 | CASSLGRLNQPQHF | TGTGCCAGCAGTTTGGGCAGATTAAATCAGCCCCAGCATTTT
TRBJ2-7 | - | - | TRBV11-2 | CASSPLGPADYEQYF | TGTGCCAGCAGCCCCCTAGGGCCGGCAGACTACGAGCAGTACTTC
TRBJ2-5 | - | - | TRBV27 | CASSSYGGPLETQYF | TGTGCCAGCAGTAGCTACGGGGGACCCTTAGAGACCCAGTACTTC
TRBJ2-7 | - | - | TRBV7-9 | CASSLARETGGEQYF | TGTGCCAGCAGCTTAGCCCGGGAGACGGGCGGCGAGCAGTACTTC
TRBJ2-2 | - | - | TRBV5-1 | CASSSRRYAGELFF | TGCGCCAGCAGCTCGAGGAGGTATGCCGGGGAGCTGTTTTTT
TRBJ2-7 | - | - | TRBV6-5 | CASSFDSAYEQYF | TGTGCCAGCAGTTTCGACAGTGCCTACGAGCAGTACTTC
TRBJ1-5 | - | - | TRBV5-8 | CASSSGQPQHF | TGTGCCAGCAGCAGTGGACAGCCCCAGCATTTT
TRBJ2-3 | - | - | TRBV27 | CASSPPEASTDTQYF | TGTGCCAGCAGCCCCCCTGAGGCATCCACAGATACGCAGTATTTT
TRBJ1-3 | - | - | TRBV11-1 | CASSLDRSSGNTIYF | TGTGCCAGCAGCTTAGACCGATCCTCTGGAAACACCATATATTTT
TRBJ1-5 | TRBD1 | - | TRBV12-5 | CASGGEGQGHQPQHF | TGTGCTAGTGGTGGGGAGGGACAGGGGCATCAGCCCCAGCATTTT